This T cell receptor beta chain was recorded in a study of response to subunit inactivated influenza vaccine. MiXCR was run by TCRdb on the RT-PCR reads, yielding one entry per CDR3 protein. The sample carries some 480,000 distinct CDR3 sequences, over 9.5% recorded once. The CDR3 is 17 residues long. Germline loops: CDR1 SGHTA, CDR2 FQGTGA. Trimming cost V 0 bases and J 5 bases, with 19 bases left between them. Study-level results: Few new T cells, the authors suggested, are recruited by each seasonal influenza vaccination.

Points on this clonotype: Its antigen is undetermined.

The gene calls are TRBV7-3 and TRBJ1-2; weak D call: TRBD1 (5 bases). Source: PBMCs from blood, taken 35 to 45 days after vaccination. The source of this sequence is a man in his forties or fifties who received an inactivated influenza vaccine. The CDR3 protein is CASSLTGATTVPYGYTF. CDR3 sequence (DNA): TGTGCCAGCAGCTTAACAGGGGCGACTACGGTCCCATATGGCTACACCTTC.